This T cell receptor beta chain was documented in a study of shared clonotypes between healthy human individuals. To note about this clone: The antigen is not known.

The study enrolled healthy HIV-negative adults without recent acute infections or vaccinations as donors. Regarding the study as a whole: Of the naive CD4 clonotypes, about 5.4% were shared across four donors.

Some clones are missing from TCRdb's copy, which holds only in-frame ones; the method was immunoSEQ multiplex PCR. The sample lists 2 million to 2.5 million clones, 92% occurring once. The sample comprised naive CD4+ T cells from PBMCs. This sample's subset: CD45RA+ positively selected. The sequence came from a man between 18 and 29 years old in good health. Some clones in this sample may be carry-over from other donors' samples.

CDR3 region: CASSPQVSGQYF. The CDR3 DNA is TGTGCCAGCAGTCCACAGGTTTCCGGGCAGTACTTC. This sequence joins TRBV28 and TRBJ2-7; D might be TRBD1 (5 bases). This CDR3 comprises 12 residues. V shed 5 bases and J shed 9 bases, with 14 bases lying between them. CDR1 is MDHEN and CDR2 is SYDVKM in the germline V gene.